Listed here is a single TCR beta chain. Treatment in this sample: about 20 received Ad26.COV2.S at low or high dose, single or two shots; a few received placebo; per-sample allocation not given. Samples came from day 63 after the first vaccine or placebo injection. The data are from a study of Ad26.COV2.S vaccination and SARS-CoV-2 variants. Sequenced by immunoSEQ multiplex PCR; TCRdb stores in-frame clones only, minus some. The data show 300,000 to 500,000 clones, with about 88% seen just once and roughly 3.5% held by the top ten. The germline CDR1 and CDR2 sequences are SGHTA and FQGNSA. This CDR3 has 17 amino acids. Trimming removed 2 bases at V and 2 bases at J, with 16 bases between.

This clonotype was sampled from a person aged 18-65 years who received the Ad26.COV2.S COVID-19 vaccine or a placebo. This chain uses TRBV7-2 with TRBJ1-5; D gene ambiguous. This specimen consisted of peripheral blood, obtained in a trial of Ad26.COV2.S vaccine versus placebo. The CDR3 region has the DNA TGTGCCAGCAGCTTAAGCTTTGCGGGAAAGGGCAATCAGCCCCAGCATTTT. It codes for CASSLSFAGKGNQPQHF.